This is a list of T cell receptor beta chains from one sample in a study of cytomegalovirus exposure and HLA in healthy donors. Only in-frame clones appear in the TCRdb table, and some are missing; sequencing was by immunoSEQ multiplex PCR. This table holds 150,000 to 200,000 clones, approximately 80% found once. Sequenced input: PBMCs. The receptors come from a woman aged 25 to 39 in good health and CMV-seronegative. The CDR3 runs from the conserved cysteine through the conserved F or W. The D gene is left open where the match is weak. Clone size, where shown, is once, few, many, or a class for clones that have expanded.

NA	TRBJ2-7	TRBD2	TRBV18	TGTGCCAGCTCACCACGACCGTGGGACTATGACGAGCAGTACTTC	CASSPRPWDYDEQYF
NA	TRBJ2-3	NA	TRBV5-1	TGCGCCAGCAGCCCCCTGACGGGGAGCACAGATACGCAGTATTTT	CASSPLTGSTDTQYF
NA	TRBJ1-2	TRBD1	TRBV7-3	TGTGCCAGCAGCTTAAATTACGGACAGGGCTATGGCTACACCTTC	CASSLNYGQGYGYTF
once	TRBJ1-5	NA	TRBV7-9	TGTGCCAGCCAGGGATTGAACAATCAGCCCCAGCATTTT	CASQGLNNQPQHF
NA	TRBJ2-3	TRBD1	TRBV29-1	TGCAGCGTTGATAAGGGGGCCGAGACTAGCACAGATACGCAGTATTTT	CSVDKGAETSTDTQYF
NA	TRBJ2-7	NA	TRBV18	TGTGCCAGCTCACCAGACGGGGGGCAGCAGTACTTC	CASSPDGGQQYF
NA	TRBJ1-1	NA	TRBV11-3	TGTGCCAGCAGCTTAGGAGAGTCTGAAGCTTTCTTT	CASSLGESEAFF
NA	TRBJ1-1	TRBD1	TRBV23-1	TGCGCCAGCAGTTTTGAGGACAGGGGAAACACTGAAGCTTTCTTT	CASSFEDRGNTEAFF
NA	TRBJ1-3	NA	TRBV9	TGTGCCAGCAGCGTAGGACAGTTATCTGGAAACACCATATATTTT	CASSVGQLSGNTIYF
NA	TRBJ2-2	NA	TRBV2	TGTGCCAGCAGTGAAGTTAGAGGAGACGGGGAGCTGTTTTTT	CASSEVRGDGELFF
NA	TRBJ2-3	NA	TRBV20-1	TGCAGCCAGGGAAACGAAGATACGCAGTATTTT	CSQGNEDTQYF
medium-sized	TRBJ2-1	TRBD2	TRBV6-1	TGTGCCAGCAGTGGGGGACTAGCGGGACCCAATGAGCAGTTCTTC	CASSGGLAGPNEQFF
NA	TRBJ2-3	NA	TRBV27	TGTGCCAGCAGCCTTAATGTGAGGGGCACAGATACGCAGTATTTT	CASSLNVRGTDTQYF
few	TRBJ2-1	NA	TRBV20-1	TGCAGTGCTTCCCAATACAATGAGCAGTTCTTC	CSASQYNEQFF
NA	TRBJ2-2	NA	TRBV9	TGTGCCAGCAGCGCGGCAGGGTTGGTCTACACCGGGGAGCTGTTTTTT	CASSAAGLVYTGELFF
NA	TRBJ2-7	TRBD2	TRBV7-8	TGTGCCAGCAGCTCTAGCGGGGGGGCAGTCTACGAGCAGTACTTC	CASSSSGGAVYEQYF
few	TRBJ1-5	TRBD1	TRBV7-6	TGTGCCAGCAGCGAGACAGGGACGGATCAGCCCCAGCATTTT	CASSETGTDQPQHF
NA	TRBJ2-1	NA	TRBV5-1	TGCGCCAGCAGCTTGGCCCCCGGGACCTACAATGAGCAGTTCTTC	CASSLAPGTYNEQFF
few	TRBJ2-2	NA	TRBV7-3	TGTGCCAGCAGCAAGTCGACTAAACTCCGCCCCAACACCGGGGAGCTGTTTTTT	CASSKSTKLRPNTGELFF
NA	TRBJ2-5	TRBD2	TRBV5-4	TGTGCCAGCAGCTCTAGCGGGAGACAGAACCAAGAGACCCAGTACTTC	CASSSSGRQNQETQYF
NA	TRBJ1-6	NA	TRBV6-5	TGTGCCAGCAGTTACGAGGCAGTCTCGCCCCTCCACTTT	CASSYEAVSPLHF
few	TRBJ2-7	NA	TRBV29-1	TGCAGCGTCCGCAGGTACAGGGAAGGACCGTACGAGCAGTACTTC	CSVRRYREGPYEQYF
NA	TRBJ2-1	TRBD1	TRBV18	TGTGCCAGCTCACCAGACAGGGTGGCCTACAATGAGCAGTTCTTC	CASSPDRVAYNEQFF
NA	TRBJ1-2	NA	TRBV5-1	TGCGCCAGCAGAGCAGGGGATGGCTACACCTTC	CASRAGDGYTF
NA	TRBJ2-3	TRBD1	TRBV7-2	TGTGCCAGCAGCTTAGGGCGGACAGGGCGGACAGATACGCAGTATTTT	CASSLGRTGRTDTQYF
NA	TRBJ2-5	TRBD2	TRBV27	TGTGCCAGCGGCCCGCGGGGTAGCGGGACCCGGGGGACCCAGTACTTC	CASGPRGSGTRGTQYF
NA	TRBJ1-5	NA	TRBV27	TGTGCCAGCAGTTTGCAAGGGAGTAATCAGCCCCAGCATTTT	CASSLQGSNQPQHF
NA	TRBJ2-7	NA	TRBV4-2	TGTGCCAGCAGCCAAGTAGAATCGGGAACCTCCTCCTACGAGCAGTACTTC	CASSQVESGTSSYEQYF
NA	TRBJ1-2	NA	TRBV20-1	TGCACGGCCAGGGAGGACGGCTACACCTTC	CTAREDGYTF
few	TRBJ1-4	TRBD1	TRBV15	TGTGCCACCAGCACTGCCGGGGACAGGGTTAATGAAAAACTGTTTTTT	CATSTAGDRVNEKLFF
NA	TRBJ1-6	NA	TRBV9	TGTGCCAACCTACAGGGTATCGCCTATAATTCACCCCTCCACTTT	CANLQGIAYNSPLHF
NA	TRBJ1-2	NA	TRBV6-1	TGTGCCAGCAATGTCCTGGTCCAAAAAGAGAATGGCTACACCTTC	CASNVLVQKENGYTF
NA	TRBJ1-1	NA	TRBV13	TGTGCCAGCAGCTTTACAGGTATGAACACTGAAGCTTTCTTT	CASSFTGMNTEAFF
once	TRBJ2-5	TRBD2	TRBV9	TGTGCCAGCAGTGGAGGCCAACTAGCGGAACAAGAGACCCAGTACTTC	CASSGGQLAEQETQYF
NA	TRBJ2-2	TRBD1	TRBV6-6	TGTGCCAGCAGTCACGACAGGGAACAGGACACCGGGGAGCTGTTTTTT	CASSHDREQDTGELFF
NA	TRBJ2-7	NA	TRBV4-2	TGTGCCAGCAGCCAAGAGCTTGGCCTAGTGAGCCACGAGCAGTACTTC	CASSQELGLVSHEQYF
NA	TRBJ2-7	NA	TRBV4-1	TGCGCCAGCAGCCACCCGGACAGAGCCTACGAGCAGTACTTC	CASSHPDRAYEQYF
NA	TRBJ2-5	NA	TRBV5-1	TGCGCCAGCAGCTTGGGTTCGGGAGAGACCCAGTACTTC	CASSLGSGETQYF
NA	TRBJ2-7	TRBD1	TRBV2	TGTGCCAGCAACCTGGACAGGGGCGAGCAGTACTTC	CASNLDRGEQYF
NA	TRBJ1-2	NA	TRBV5-4	TGTGCCAGCAGCTTGGGTGTGTCAGGGCTGGGCTACACCTTC	CASSLGVSGLGYTF
few	TRBJ2-1	TRBD2	TRBV28	TGTGCCAGCAGTCCGACCCTGGGACTAGCGATTTACAATGAGCAGTTCTTC	CASSPTLGLAIYNEQFF
NA	TRBJ2-1	NA	TRBV29-1	TGCAGCGTTGTACCACAGGGGAGGCTTTTCGGGGATGAGCAGTTCTTC	CSVVPQGRLFGDEQFF
NA	TRBJ1-2	NA	TRBV5-1	TGCGCCAGCGGACGACAGTTGGATGGCTACACCTTC	CASGRQLDGYTF
NA	TRBJ1-5	NA	TRBV7-8	TGTGCCAGCAGCCCATCAGGGCATGCCAATCAGCCCCAGCATTTT	CASSPSGHANQPQHF
few	TRBJ1-1	TRBD1	TRBV28	TGTGCCAGCAGAGCACAGGGGGACGCTTTCTTT	CASRAQGDAFF
NA	TRBJ2-1	NA	TRBV7-3	TGTGCCAGCAGCTCTCAAAGCGGCCAGCCGAATGAGCAGTTCTTC	CASSSQSGQPNEQFF
NA	TRBJ1-5	NA	TRBV7-9	TGTTCCAGCAGCTTATCTTCGGAGCCCCAGCATTTT	CSSSLSSEPQHF
NA	TRBJ1-1	NA	TRBV19	TGTGCCAGTAGTCGCGACCCCACGGGGAACACTGAAGCTTTCTTT	CASSRDPTGNTEAFF
NA	TRBJ1-1	NA	TRBV18	TGTGCCAGCTCACCTACGGGTCAGGGGAACACTGAAGCTTTCTTT	CASSPTGQGNTEAFF
NA	TRBJ2-1	NA	TRBV28	TGTGCCAGCAGTTCCCCTTCGTGGGGGCTCACCTACAATGAGCAGTTCTTC	CASSSPSWGLTYNEQFF
NA	TRBJ2-3	NA	TRBV1	TGCACCAGCAGGGGACTAGCGGACAAGCAGTATTTT	CTSRGLADKQYF
NA	TRBJ1-2	NA	TRBV5-4	TGTGCCAGCAGCGGAATGGGACAACCCTATGGCTACACCTTC	CASSGMGQPYGYTF
once	TRBJ1-4	TRBD1	TRBV18	TGTGCCAGCTCACCACTGAAGACAGGGGGGATTGAAAAACTGTTTTTT	CASSPLKTGGIEKLFF
NA	TRBJ2-2	NA	TRBV4-3	TGCGCCAGCAGCCAAGCGCTAGCACGCACCGGGGAGCTGTTTTTT	CASSQALARTGELFF